A single sample gave rise to the 31 T cell receptor beta chains below, sequenced in a study of cytomegalovirus exposure and HLA in healthy donors. Both 60 Vbeta primers and 13 Jbeta primers went into the PCR. This table comes from immunoSEQ multiplex PCR, and its TCRdb copy is limited to in-frame clones, with some not included. This table holds some 200,000 clones, 82% found once. Material for sequencing was PBMCs. The receptors stem from a young woman in good health and CMV-seronegative.

The chain is built from TRBV7-7 and TRBJ1-5, with D possibly being TRBD1 (6 bases). Trimming took 5 bases from V and 9 from J, leaving 14 bases between them. Germline-derived CDR1 and CDR2 are SSHAT and FNYEAQ (reference sequence). CDR3 length: 13 amino acids. The CDR3 DNA reads TGTGCCAGCAGCAAACAGGGCAATTTGCCCCAGCATTTT. Its translation: CASSKQGNLPQHF.

V and J are TRBV7-3 and TRBJ2-2; weak D call: TRBD2 (5 bases). Germline CDR1 SGHTA, CDR2 FQGTGA. V was clipped by 8 bases and J by 3 bases, with 13 bases between them. The CDR3 has 14 amino acids. The CDR3 DNA is TGTGCCAGCCAAAGCGGAGGCGACACCGGGGAGCTGTTTTTT. This translates into CASQSGGDTGELFF.

This chain joins TRBV15 and TRBJ1-4; 9 nucleotides align to TRBD1. CDR1 is LNHNV and CDR2 is YYDKDF in the germline V gene (reference sequence). J gave up 9 bases and V 4 bases, and 9 bases lay outside the gene matches. This CDR3 comprises 15 residues. The chain's CDR3 is CATSMDRGAGKKLFF. CDR3 in DNA: TGTGCCACCAGCATGGACAGGGGAGCGGGAAAAAAACTGTTTTTT.

CDR3 nucleotide sequence: TGTGCCAGTACCCCCTCGCAGGGGGCCGCCTACGAGCAGTACTTC. This gives the protein CASTPSQGAAYEQYF. The chain is built from TRBV19 and TRBJ2-7; 8 nucleotides line up with TRBD1. Germline V gene data show CDR1 as LNHDA and CDR2 as SQIVND (reference sequence). CDR3 length equals 15 residues. Trimming took 7 bases from V and 2 from J; bases not matched to a gene: 10.

The J gene is TRBJ2-7, the V gene TRBV11-2; 11 nucleotides agree with TRBD2. The CDR3 spans 17 residues. Germline V gene data show CDR1 as SGHAT and CDR2 as FQNNGV. The V gene end was trimmed by 5 bases and the J gene end by 4 bases; junction bases not matched to a gene: 13. This CDR3 reads CASSRRTSGSLMYEQYF. The CDR3 DNA follows: TGTGCCAGCAGCCGACGGACTAGCGGGTCTCTCATGTACGAGCAGTACTTC.

V gene TRBV6-5 combines with J gene TRBJ2-3; D is unclear. Germline V gives CDR1 MNHEY, CDR2 SVGAGI. This CDR3 spans 13 amino acids. V shed 5 bases and J shed 6 bases, with 12 bases lying between them. DNA of the CDR3: TGTGCCAGCAGTGATCCGAGCCGGGATACGCAGTATTTT. Protein product: CASSDPSRDTQYF.

The rearrangement links TRBV7-9 to TRBJ2-7; 8 positions agree with TRBD1. The CDR3 contains 15 residues. Germline CDR1 reads SEHNR; CDR2 reads FQNEAQ (reference sequence). V lost 4 bases, J lost 3 bases, and 8 bases stayed unmatched. CDR3 coding DNA: TGTGCCAGCAGCTCACGCAGGACAGGGAGCTACGAGCAGTACTTC. The encoded protein is CASSSRRTGSYEQYF.

The genes are TRBV6-5 and TRBJ1-1; 9 nucleotides line up with TRBD1. Germline loops: CDR1 MNHEY, CDR2 SVGAGI. The J segment lost 8 bases and the V segment lost 6 bases, leaving 7 bases of the junction unmatched. The CDR3 spans 13 residues. The CDR3 region has the DNA TGTGCCAGCAGCATACCTGGGACAGGGGAAGCTTTCTTT. Translated, it gives CASSIPGTGEAFF.

Only one count was recorded for this clone. The gene calls are TRBV27 and TRBJ2-1; D might be TRBD1 (5 bases). This CDR3 is built from 14 residues. Germline V gene lookup returns CDR1 MNHEY and CDR2 SMNVEV (reference sequence). The V end lost 7 bases, the J end lost 9 bases, and 19 bases lay between the germline ends. This chain's CDR3 is CASMVVHQGSEQFF. The CDR3 DNA sequence: TGTGCCAGCATGGTTGTCCACCAGGGTAGTGAGCAGTTCTTC.

This clone has only a few counts. V is TRBV2 and J is TRBJ1-5; TRBD1 matches at 8 bases. V lost 6 bases, J lost 5 bases, and 3 bases stayed unmatched. Germline CDR1 and CDR2: SNHLY and FYNNEI. The CDR3 sequence is 13 residues long. The CDR3 region is CASRQGAYQPQHF. The CDR3 DNA follows: TGTGCCAGCAGGCAGGGGGCTTATCAGCCCCAGCATTTT. Full variable domain (rest looked up from reference TRBV2 and TRBJ1-5): EPEVTQTPSHQVTQMGQEVILRCVPISNHLYFYWYRQILGQKVEFLVSFYNNEISEKSEIFDDQFSVERPDGSNFTLKIRSTKLEDSAMYFCASRQGAYQPQHFGDGTRLSIL.

The chain recombines TRBV10-2 with TRBJ1-5, with 8 bases aligning to TRBD1. Germline CDR1 and CDR2: WSHSY and SAAADI. V gave up 7 bases and J gave up 6 bases; unmatched junction bases: 8. The CDR3 sequence is 14 residues long. The CDR3 DNA reads as TGCGCCAGCAACCCGCAGGGGGCAGCTCAGCCCCAGCATTTT. It codes for CASNPQGAAQPQHF.

The V call is TRBV7-9, the J call TRBJ1-2; D might be TRBD1 (6 bases). Trimming stripped 2 bases from V and 4 bases from J, with 23 bases between. Germline CDR1 is SEHNR and CDR2 is FQNEAQ (reference sequence). CDR3 length equals 18 residues. CDR3 residues: CASSLPVEEKQGFYGYTF. In DNA, the CDR3 is TGTGCCAGCAGCTTACCCGTAGAAGAAAAACAGGGCTTCTATGGCTACACCTTC. Variable domain in full (rest from reference TRBV7-9 and TRBJ1-2): DTGVSQNPRHKITKRGQNVTFRCDPISEHNRLYWYRQTLGQGPEFLTYFQNEAQLEKSRLLSDRFSAERPKGSFSTLEIQRTEQGDSAMYLCASSLPVEEKQGFYGYTFGSGTRLTVV.

This clone was recorded a few times. The genes are TRBV11-2 and TRBJ2-7; 8 bases map to TRBD1. This CDR3 contains 17 residues. Trimming cost V 4 bases and J 2 bases; bases outside gene matches: 13. From germline, CDR1 is SGHAT and CDR2 FQNNGV. Written as DNA, the CDR3 is TGTGCCAGCAGCTCGAGATTGGACAGGGAGTTCACCTACGAGCAGTACTTC. It encodes CASSSRLDREFTYEQYF.

This chain links TRBV5-1 with TRBJ1-2; TRBD1 is a possible D gene (6 bases). Germline lookup yields CDR1 SGHRS and CDR2 YFSETQ. V lost 0 bases and J 4 bases, leaving 13 bases between the germline ends. The CDR3 contains 15 residues. CDR3: CASSLGHGGPYGYTF. CDR3 bases: TGCGCCAGCAGCTTGGGACACGGGGGGCCCTATGGCTACACCTTC.

The V call is TRBV5-4, the J call TRBJ2-2; a possible D gene is TRBD1 (5 bases). The V end lost 0 bases, the J end lost 3 bases, and 9 bases lay between the germline ends. From germline, CDR1 is SGHNT and CDR2 YYREEE (reference sequence). This CDR3 has 15 residues. The DNA for the CDR3 is TGTGCCAGCAGCTTGGGCAGGGTAGACACCGGGGAGCTGTTTTTT. It encodes CASSLGRVDTGELFF.

This chain connects TRBV6-5 to TRBJ2-2; D gene uncertain. There are 14 residues in the CDR3. The ends were cut back, 6 bases at V and 2 bases at J, with 10 bases in the middle. Germline CDR1 reads MNHEY; CDR2 reads SVGAGI. The chain's CDR3 is CASREPTNTGELFF. The CDR3 coding sequence is TGTGCCAGCAGAGAACCTACTAACACCGGGGAGCTGTTTTTT.

The rearrangement links TRBV9 to TRBJ2-1, with D unclear. This CDR3 is 11 amino acids long. CDR1 and CDR2 from the germline V gene are SGDLS and YYNGEE. The ends were cut back, 3 bases at V and 7 bases at J, with 5 bases in the middle. In nucleotides, the CDR3 is TGTGCCAGCAGCGGTAGTAATGAGCAGTTCTTC. Protein sequence: CASSGSNEQFF. Full variable domain (outside the CDR3, taken from reference TRBV9 and TRBJ2-1): DSGVTQTPKHLITATGQRVTLRCSPRSGDLSVYWYQQSLDQGLQFLIQYYNGEERAKGNILERFSAQQFPDLHSELNLSSLELGDSALYFCASSGSNEQFFGPGTRLTVL.

This rearrangement joins TRBV29-1 to TRBJ1-6; 9 nucleotides match TRBD1. The germline V gene encodes CDR1 SQVTM and CDR2 ANQGSEA. The CDR3 spans 13 residues. The J segment lost 10 bases and the V segment lost 5 bases, leaving 6 bases of the junction unmatched. Written as DNA, the CDR3 is TGCAGCGTTCGGGACAGGGTCGGATCACCCCTCCACTTT. The encoded protein is CSVRDRVGSPLHF.

The J gene is TRBJ2-2, the V gene TRBV6-1; 7 bases map to TRBD2. Per germline, CDR1 MNHNS and CDR2 SASEGT. This CDR3 region has 16 residues. J gave up 1 base and V 4 bases, and 6 bases lay outside the gene matches. CDR3 sequence reads: CASSVWAGENTGELFF. The DNA of the CDR3 is TGTGCCAGCAGTGTCTGGGCGGGGGAGAACACCGGGGAGCTGTTTTTT.

V usage is TRBV27 and J usage is TRBJ2-5; a possible D gene is TRBD1 (6 bases). Per germline, CDR1 MNHEY and CDR2 SMNVEV (reference sequence). V was cut by 6 bases and J by 5 bases, with 19 bases left in between. The CDR3 covers 15 residues. CDR3 region: CASSGLGGVVETQYF. The CDR3 coding sequence is TGTGCCAGCAGCGGGTTAGGGGGAGTTGTGGAGACCCAGTACTTC.

The chain combines TRBV9 with TRBJ2-1; TRBD2 matches 12 bases. V lost 0 bases and J lost 4; bases outside the gene matches: 14. CDR1 is SGDLS and CDR2 is YYNGEE in the germline V gene. The CDR3 sequence is 20 residues long. CDR3 sequence (DNA): TGTGCCAGCAGCGTAGGAGCTGACGGACTAGCGGGGACTAGTTACAATGAGCAGTTCTTC. Translation gives CASSVGADGLAGTSYNEQFF.

The chain is built from TRBV28 and TRBJ1-1; no definite D call. Trimming took off 1 base at V and 7 bases at J, with 10 bases between the two ends. The length of the CDR3 is 13 residues. Looked up from germline, CDR1 is MDHEN and CDR2 is SYDVKM. The CDR3: CASSLFVADEAFF. The CDR3 DNA sequence: TGTGCCAGCAGTTTATTTGTGGCAGATGAAGCTTTCTTT.

V usage is TRBV9 and J usage is TRBJ2-1; 7 bases line up with TRBD2. The CDR3 contains 14 residues. The germline CDR1 and CDR2 sequences are SGDLS and YYNGEE. V lost 1 base, J lost 6 bases, and 4 bases stayed unmatched. CDR3 in DNA: TGTGCCAGCAGCGTACGACTAGCTAGCAATGAGCAGTTCTTC. Protein sequence: CASSVRLASNEQFF.

The V call is TRBV6-5, the J call TRBJ1-2, with D tentatively TRBD1 (5 bases). The ends were cut back, 5 bases at V and 5 bases at J, with 9 bases in the middle. The CDR3 has 12 residues. The germline gives CDR1 MNHEY, CDR2 SVGAGI. Here the CDR3 DNA reads TGTGCCAGCAGTGACAGACTTTATGGCTACACCTTC. This codes for CASSDRLYGYTF.

In DNA form, the CDR3 reads TGTGCCAGCAGTGGCCCAAGGACTTCTGGGGAAGCTTTCTTT. Translation: CASSGPRTSGEAFF. The chain joins TRBV6-1 to TRBJ1-1; no definite D call. Germline CDR1 reads MNHNS; CDR2 reads SASEGT. V lost 4 bases to trimming and J lost 8 bases, with 17 bases between them. The CDR3 loop spans 14 amino acids.

This chain connects TRBV29-1 to TRBJ2-3; D gene ambiguous. Trimming pared 7 bases from V and 1 base from J, leaving 12 bases between. The CDR3 covers 13 residues. Germline-derived CDR1 and CDR2 are SQVTM and ANQGSEA. The DNA of the CDR3 is TGCAGCGGAAGATTCGTAGGCACAGATACGCAGTATTTT. Its protein is CSGRFVGTDTQYF.

V and J are TRBV29-1 and TRBJ2-7; 10 bases are a match to TRBD1. The germline V gene has CDR1 SQVTM and CDR2 ANQGSEA. The CDR3 runs 13 residues. V lost 3 bases and J lost 5; bases outside the gene matches: 4. Written as DNA, the CDR3 is TGCAGCGTTGAGGGGGACAGGGGCAACGAGCAGTACTTC. Translating it yields CSVEGDRGNEQYF.

The V call is TRBV6-6, the J call TRBJ1-5; 7 bases map to TRBD1. Germline assignment: CDR1 MNHNY and CDR2 SVGAGI (reference sequence). The CDR3 extends over 14 amino acids. Trimming cost V 6 bases and J 5 bases; bases outside gene matches: 7. The CDR3 spells CASSPDRDDQPQHF. CDR3 bases: TGTGCCAGCAGCCCCGACAGGGACGATCAGCCCCAGCATTTT.

The V call is TRBV6-6, the J call TRBJ1-1; the D gene is possibly TRBD1 (6 bases). In germline, CDR1 is MNHNY, CDR2 SVGAGI (reference sequence). This CDR3 region has 14 residues. Trimming cost V 3 bases and J 5 bases, with 13 bases left between them. CDR3: CASSYEGGVTEAFF. The CDR3 DNA follows: TGTGCCAGCAGTTATGAGGGGGGGGTGACTGAAGCTTTCTTT.

This chain links TRBV15 with TRBJ1-6; D is ambiguous. This CDR3 has 17 amino acids. Trimming pared 0 bases from V and 2 bases from J, leaving 11 bases between. CDR1 is LNHNV, CDR2 YYDKDF, per germline (reference sequence). The CDR3 bases are TGTGCCACCAGCAGAGATTTGAGGGCCCCCTATAATTCACCCCTCCACTTT. Translated: CATSRDLRAPYNSPLHF. Full variable domain (remainder filled in from reference TRBV15 and TRBJ1-6): DAMVIQNPRYQVTQFGKPVTLSCSQTLNHNVMYWYQQKSSQAPKLLFHYYDKDFNNEADTPDNFQSRRPNTSFCFLDIRSPGLGDTAMYLCATSRDLRAPYNSPLHFGNGTRLTVT.

The gene calls are TRBV14 and TRBJ2-3; a weak D match, TRBD2 (5 bases). CDR1 SGHDN and CDR2 FVKESK come from the germline V gene. The germline V and J ends were trimmed by 1 base and 2 bases, with 19 bases remaining between them. The length of the CDR3 is 18 residues. This CDR3 reads CASSQGYTAVPITDTQYF. CDR3 nucleotides: TGTGCCAGCAGCCAAGGTTACACAGCGGTCCCGATCACAGATACGCAGTATTTT.